This is a list of T cell receptor beta chains from one sample in a study of control samples from healthy donors and cancer patients. Sequencing was performed with immunoSEQ multiplex PCR; in TCRdb, only in-frame clones are kept and a portion is missing. The sample records about 110,000 clones, just under 85% being singletons. Material for sequencing was blood. All receptors derive from a man younger than 30 in good health. The CDR3 runs from the conserved cysteine through the conserved F or W. D genes are given only for firm matches. Only some rows state a clone size, as once, few, many or a class for expanded clones.

d_gene	abundance	v_gene	j_gene	CDR3nt	CDR3aa
.	.	TRBV28	TRBJ2-7	TGTGCCAGCAGTTTATCGGGACTGCTTACCTACGAGCAGTACTTC	CASSLSGLLTYEQYF
TRBD1	.	TRBV19	TRBJ2-3	TGTGCCAGTAGTATCGAAGGGACAGGGGAAGCGGCGCAGTATTTT	CASSIEGTGEAAQYF
TRBD1	.	TRBV4-3	TRBJ1-2	TGCGCCAGCAGCCTCCGGGACAGGGTTAATGGCTACACCTTC	CASSLRDRVNGYTF
.	.	TRBV19	TRBJ2-6	TGTGCCAGTAGCGCTGAGCCGTCTGGGGCCAACGTCCTGACTTTC	CASSAEPSGANVLTF
.	.	TRBV11-2	TRBJ1-3	TGTGCCAGCAGCCGCGGTGTGCGGACTTCTGGAAACACCATATATTTT	CASSRGVRTSGNTIYF
TRBD2	.	TRBV7-6	TRBJ2-3	TGTGCCAGCAGCTTCCCCGTTAGGGGGACTAGCCATACTAGCACAGATACGCAGTATTTT	CASSFPVRGTSHTSTDTQYF
.	.	TRBV7-9	TRBJ1-4	TGTGCCAGCAGCCCCGACACAGGGAAACTGTTTTTT	CASSPDTGKLFF
.	few	TRBV24-1	TRBJ2-1	TGTGCCACCAGAAGGGGTAGCGCAGGTATAGAGTTCTTC	CATRRGSAGIEFF
.	.	TRBV6-5	TRBJ1-1	TGTGCCAGCAGTTACCGCTCTCTGGGGGCCACTGAAGCTTTCTTT	CASSYRSLGATEAFF
.	.	TRBV19	TRBJ1-5	TGTGCCAGTAGTAAGTTGGGGGCGAGCAATCAGCCCCAGCATTTT	CASSKLGASNQPQHF
TRBD1	.	TRBV10-2	TRBJ1-5	TGCGCCACCTGGACAGGGAATTATCAGCCCCAGCATTTT	CATWTGNYQPQHF
.	.	TRBV12-5	TRBJ1-1	TGTGCTAGTGGTTTGGTTGAGCTACACACTGAAGCTTTCTTT	CASGLVELHTEAFF
TRBD1	.	TRBV9	TRBJ1-2	TGTGCCAGCGGAAGGGGGCGAACTTCAACCTATGGCTACACCTTC	CASGRGRTSTYGYTF
TRBD1	few	TRBV28	TRBJ2-6	TGTGCCAGCACCCGGACAGGGGGTATCTCTGGGGCCAACGTCCTGACTTTC	CASTRTGGISGANVLTF
.	.	TRBV25-1	TRBJ2-3	TGTGCCAGCAGTGAAAGGGCCCTCACAGATACGCAGTATTTT	CASSERALTDTQYF
.	.	TRBV28	TRBJ2-1	TGTGCCAGCAGTTTCTCGGGCTACAATGAGCAGTTCTTC	CASSFSGYNEQFF
TRBD1	.	TRBV5-5	TRBJ2-7	TGTGCCAGCAGCTTGGGGGGGACAGGACCCTACGAGCAGTACTTC	CASSLGGTGPYEQYF
.	.	TRBV18	TRBJ1-2	TGTGCCAGCTCACCGGGGGGCAGCTTTAACTATGGCTACACCTTC	CASSPGGSFNYGYTF
TRBD2	few	TRBV30	TRBJ2-7	TGTGCCTGGAAGGGTGGACTAGCGTGGGGCGAGCAGTACTTC	CAWKGGLAWGEQYF
TRBD1	.	TRBV7-9	TRBJ1-2	TGTGCCAGCAGCTTAAGGACAGGAACTGGCTACACCTTC	CASSLRTGTGYTF
.	.	TRBV2	TRBJ1-4	TGTGCCAGCACTGAGCAGCGACAGGAACTGTTTTTT	CASTEQRQELFF
.	few	TRBV4-3	TRBJ2-7	TGCGCCAGCAGCCAAGAGGTAGGGGGGGCGATCCACGAGCAGTACTTC	CASSQEVGGAIHEQYF
.	.	TRBV27	TRBJ1-1	TGTGCCAGCAGTTCCGGGTCCCGGACTGAAGCTTTCTTT	CASSSGSRTEAFF
TRBD1	few	TRBV24-1	TRBJ1-6	TGTGCCACCCGACCTGACAGGGGACCTAGCTCCTATAATTCACCCCTCCACTTT	CATRPDRGPSSYNSPLHF
.	many	TRBV19	TRBJ1-1	TGTGCCAGTAGTAAAGCCCCGAGCACTGAAGCTTTCTTT	CASSKAPSTEAFF
TRBD2	few	TRBV10-1	TRBJ2-5	TGCGCCAGCCTGTTAGCGGGGGGCGAGACCCAGTACTTC	CASLLAGGETQYF
TRBD1	.	TRBV5-1	TRBJ1-2	TGCGCCAGCGCCAAGATTCGGGACAGGGGTAATAGCTACACCTTC	CASAKIRDRGNSYTF
.	.	TRBV5-1	TRBJ2-5	TGCGCCAGCAGCTCGAGGGGCGGAAAAGAGACCCAGTACTTC	CASSSRGGKETQYF
TRBD2	.	TRBV6-1	TRBJ2-5	TGTGCCAGCAGTGAAGCGAGAAGCGGGGACCTCCAAGAGACCCAGTACTTC	CASSEARSGDLQETQYF
TRBD1	.	TRBV18	TRBJ2-7	TGTGCCAGCTCACCAGCTGCAGGGGGAGACTACGAGCAGTACTTC	CASSPAAGGDYEQYF
.	.	TRBV21-1	TRBJ2-7	TGTGCCAGCAGCAGAACCGGGACTAGGAACTACGAGCAGTACTTC	CASSRTGTRNYEQYF
.	.	TRBV19	TRBJ1-5	TGTGCCAGTAGTATCACCGATCAGCCCCAGCATTTT	CASSITDQPQHF
.	once	TRBV2	TRBJ1-2	TGTGCCAGCAGTGAAGCGTCGGTGGGGAGCTATGGCTACACCTTC	CASSEASVGSYGYTF
.	.	TRBV12-5	TRBJ2-3	TGTGCTAGTGGTTTGAGAGGGGGCACAGATACGCAGTATTTT	CASGLRGGTDTQYF
.	.	TRBV4-1	TRBJ1-2	TGCGCCAGCAGCCGAGGGGCTCGGGCTGATAACTATGGCTACACCTTC	CASSRGARADNYGYTF
.	.	TRBV6-1	TRBJ1-1	TGTGCCAGCAGTGAAGGGGGGGTTGGCAACACTGAAGCTTTCTTT	CASSEGGVGNTEAFF
.	.	TRBV5-1	TRBJ1-6	TGCGCCAGCAGCTTGGGGGCTAGGGCAGGGTCTAATTCACCCCTCCACTTT	CASSLGARAGSNSPLHF
.	.	TRBV28	TRBJ1-6	TGTGCCAGCAGCCCTGACAGCTATAATTCACCCCTCCACTTT	CASSPDSYNSPLHF
TRBD2	.	TRBV19	TRBJ2-1	TGTGCCAGTAGTCCTCGACTAGCGGGGTACAATGAGCAGTTCTTC	CASSPRLAGYNEQFF
TRBD2	.	TRBV7-9	TRBJ2-5	TGTGCCAGCAGCCAAAGGGTCAGCGGGAGGCAAGAGACCCAGTACTTC	CASSQRVSGRQETQYF
.	.	TRBV6-5	TRBJ2-7	TGTGCCAGCAGTCCCGACCGCGGGGGCCGTTACGAGCAGTACTTC	CASSPDRGGRYEQYF
TRBD1	.	TRBV27	TRBJ1-6	TGTGCCAGCAGTATGGGACAGCAAAATTCACCCCTCCACTTT	CASSMGQQNSPLHF
.	.	TRBV30	TRBJ2-1	TGTGCCTGGAGTATCCCCCTTGCCAGGGCGTTCTTC	CAWSIPLARAFF
TRBD2	.	TRBV19	TRBJ2-7	TGTGCCAGTAGTAACCACGGGACTACCGTTCGCTACGAGCAGTACTTC	CASSNHGTTVRYEQYF
TRBD1	.	TRBV28	TRBJ1-4	TGTGCCAGCAGATCCGCACCGGGACAGAGAAATGAAAAACTGTTTTTT	CASRSAPGQRNEKLFF
.	.	TRBV5-5	TRBJ1-2	TGTGCCAGTGGGACCTCGAGTGGACAAGGCTACACCTTC	CASGTSSGQGYTF
.	few	TRBV10-3	TRBJ1-2	TGTGCCATCAGTGATGAAACTTTCTATGGCTACACCTTC	CAISDETFYGYTF
.	.	TRBV11-2	TRBJ2-5	TGTGCCAGCAGTCAAGCCGGGCTGACGCGTGGGACCCAGTACTTC	CASSQAGLTRGTQYF
.	.	TRBV19	TRBJ1-4	TGTGCCAGCACGCCTTTCGTGGGGCTTGAAGAAAAACTGTTTTTT	CASTPFVGLEEKLFF
.	.	TRBV18	TRBJ1-3	TGTGCCAGCTCACCACCAGGGTTCTCTGGAAACACCATATATTTT	CASSPPGFSGNTIYF
.	.	TRBV4-2	TRBJ2-3	TGTGCCAGCAGCCAAGATCCCCCAAGAAAGACTAGCACAGATACGCAGTATTTT	CASSQDPPRKTSTDTQYF
TRBD2	.	TRBV6-6	TRBJ2-1	TGTGCCAGCAGACGGACTAGCGGCTCCTACAATGAGCAGTTCTTC	CASRRTSGSYNEQFF
.	.	TRBV25-1	TRBJ1-1	TGTGCCAGCAGTGATACTGTCGCCGGGATATCTTTCTTT	CASSDTVAGISFF
.	.	TRBV28	TRBJ1-2	TGTGCCAGCAGAACTCTAGGTTGGGTAGGCGGCTACACCTTC	CASRTLGWVGGYTF